The present TCR beta chain was sequenced within a study of blood T cell repertoires in COVID-19 (TCRdb year 2020). Notes on the research overall: Recovered participants in ImmuneRACE Cohort 3 were defined by two consecutive negative NP/OP PCR tests, clearance by a healthcare professional, or resolution of symptoms. The collaborator samples originated in the United States, Italy and Spain and spanned the acute and convalescent phases of COVID-19. The prospective study material was composed of cDNA or gDNA derived from T cells, B-cell-depleted T cells, or PBMCs. Subjects who had been exposed to COVID-19, were actively infected with it, or had recovered from it provided the deeply sampled blood TCRbeta repertoires that made up the dataset. The repertoires were made available in a free public database intended to serve as a resource for research on the immune response to SARS-CoV-2. Samples were obtained from the ongoing ImmuneRACE study (first 160 participants) and from 1,254 subjects provided by 6 global collaborators. Nearly every sample came with metadata listing a de-identified subject ID, COVID-19 status, age in years and sex. Where available, HLA class I and class II types were taken from metadata supplied by the sample provider and were not determined by assay-based typing. Findings and caveats that apply to the study as a whole: The quantity of clinical and demographic metadata differed by source and by participant and was supplied without curation.

TCRbeta CDR3 regions were amplified from genomic DNA using the immunoSEQ Assay, a bias-controlled multiplex PCR. In the source study's methods: The number of nucleated cells in each sample was estimated by amplification of reference gene primers within the assay. To quantify the absolute abundance of each unique TCRbeta CDR3 rearrangement, sequence reads were collapsed and filtered. Productive Simpson clonality was computed per sample as the square root of Simpson's diversity index over productive rearrangements. TCRdb retrieved this table from immuneACCESS and kept in-frame rearrangements only. Not all clones are present; in checked studies, unresolved V genes account for under half, and no reason is known for the remainder. D and trimming were read from the DNA, whereas the V and J calls and clone size are those reported in that table. In all, the sample holds a few hundred thousand clones, and about 90% of those were seen once. The top ten constitute less than 2.5% of the sample.

CDR1 SEHNR and CDR2 FQNEAQ were looked up in the germline V gene (reference sequence). Cut back by 1 base and 5 bases, the V and J ends lie 8 bases apart. Including cysteine and phenylalanine, the CDR3 has 13 amino acids. Only the CDR3 part of the read is kept: 39 bases, read in frame from the first base. In the prospective study, participants were 18 to 89 years old, resided in 20 to 30 geographic areas of the United States, and were enrolled through a virtual design. In the prospective study, cohorts were assigned on the basis of participant-reported clinical history obtained from a screening survey and a study questionnaire. Mobile phlebotomists in the prospective study collected whole blood, serum and a nasopharyngeal or oropharyngeal swab from every participant. Participants in the prospective study had the option to provide additional blood draws and questionnaires over a roughly 2-month period. Before DNA extraction, prospective study blood samples were shipped either frozen or at room temperature.

Remarks on this clone: Its target antigen remains unknown. No quality values exist for individual bases; no much larger clone is one base distant. Other DNA sequences in the same sample also yield this CDR3.

The specimen sequenced was PBMCs or T cells enriched from blood (not recorded which). This receptor was obtained from a man aged 35-49 years in a cohort exposed to, infected with or recovered from COVID-19 (not recorded which). The chain links TRBV7-9 with TRBJ1-1; the best D guess is TRBD1, with 6 bases matching. The DNA reads as follows: TGTGCCAGCAGCTTAGAAGGGGGAACTGAAGCTTTCTTT. Its protein reads: CASSLEGGTEAFF. With all but the CDR3 taken from the reference TRBV7-9 and TRBJ1-1 genes, the full variable domain is: DTGVSQNPRHKITKRGQNVTFRCDPISEHNRLYWYRQTLGQGPEFLTYFQNEAQLEKSRLLSDRFSAERPKGSFSTLEIQRTEQGDSAMYLCASSLEGGTEAFFGQGTRLTVV.